What follows are 13 T cell receptor beta chains derived from one specimen sequenced in a study of T cells in Graves' hyperthyroidism and ophthalmopathy. RNA transcripts were the template for amplifying TCR beta CDR3 regions. When the TCR CDR3 underwent first-round RT-PCR, the HTBI primer set was used. MiXCR was run by TCRdb on the multiplex PCR reads, yielding one entry per CDR3 protein. The table shows fewer than 850,000 distinct CDR3 sequences, with 15% to 20% occurring only once. Sequencing was performed on blood. These receptors originate from a man in his fifties with Graves' hyperthyroidism.

CDR3 in amino acids: CASSRDRAFDEQYF. CDR3 in DNA: TGCGCCAGCAGCCGAGACAGGGCATTCGACGAGCAGTACTTC. The rearrangement links TRBV5-1 to TRBJ2-7; 7 nucleotides agree with TRBD1. The CDR3 spans 14 residues. V was clipped by 4 bases and J by 5 bases; unmatched bases: 9. Germline V CDR1 and CDR2: SGHRS, YFSETQ.

This clonotype has ten or more counts. CDR3 nucleotides: TGTGCCAGCAGTTACAATAGCGGGAGTTTTACCGGGGAGCTGTTTTTT. Amino acids: CASSYNSGSFTGELFF. The V and J genes are TRBV6-6 and TRBJ2-2; TRBD2 agrees at 9 bases. CDR1 is MNHNY, CDR2 SVGAGI, per germline (reference sequence). After removal of 2 bases from V and 5 bases from J, the junction contained 6 bases not matched to a gene. The CDR3 contains 16 residues.

Details on this clonotype: A much larger clone differs from this one at a single base, so this may be a read error. The chain uses TRBV7-9 and TRBJ2-2; either TRBD1 or TRBD2 may fit D (5 bases each). The CDR3 contains 17 residues. The germline gives CDR1 SEHNR, CDR2 FQNEAQ (reference sequence). The CDR3: CASSSGPHSIYTGEPFF. The CDR3 bases are TGTGCCAGCAGCTCGGGACCCCACTCGATATACACCGGGGAGCCGTTTTTT. Full variable domain (outside the CDR3, taken from reference TRBV7-9 and TRBJ2-2): DTGVSQNPRHKITKRGQNVTFRCDPISEHNRLYWYRQTLGQGPEFLTYFQNEAQLEKSRLLSDRFSAERPKGSFSTLEIQRTEQGDSAMYLCASSSGPHSIYTGEPFFGEGSRLTVL.

This clonotype has at least ten counts. V is TRBV27 and J is TRBJ2-3; TRBD2 matches 11 bases. The V and J ends lost 4 bases and 4 bases, in that order; junction bases with no gene match: 7. Germline-derived CDR1 and CDR2 are MNHEY and SMNVEV (reference sequence). The CDR3 sequence is 16 residues long. As DNA, the CDR3 is TGTGCCAGCAGTTCCGGACTAGCGGGTTTTGCAGATACGCAGTATTTT. Amino acids: CASSSGLAGFADTQYF.

The sample holds a few counts of this clonotype. The chain links TRBV28 to TRBJ1-6, with a weak D call TRBD1 (6 bases). The V and J ends lost 3 bases and 9 bases respectively, with 18 bases between them. CDR1 and CDR2 (germline): MDHEN, SYDVKM. This CDR3 contains 16 residues. This chain's CDR3 is CASSLEGGIFGSPLHF. CDR3 in DNA: TGTGCCAGCAGTTTGGAGGGGGGGATTTTCGGTTCACCCCTCCACTTT. Complete variable domain (other parts from reference TRBV28 and TRBJ1-6): DVKVTQSSRYLVKRTGEKVFLECVQDMDHENMFWYRQDPGLGLRLIYFSYDVKMKEKGDIPEGYSVSREKKERFSLILESASTNQTSMYLCASSLEGGIFGSPLHFGNGTRLTVT.

This clonotype was counted once. This may be a read error, as it is one base from a much larger clone. This chain connects TRBV18 to TRBJ2-7; D is possibly TRBD1 or TRBD2 (7 bases each). The CDR3 covers 15 residues. V lost 3 bases and J lost 4, with 16 bases in between. Germline CDR1 KGHSH, CDR2 LQKENI. The CDR3 nucleotides are TGTGCCAGCTCACCCAGGGAGGGGGCCATATACGAGCAGTACTTC. This translates into CASSPREGAIYEQYF.

This clonotype was detected many times. V usage is TRBV20-1 and J usage is TRBJ2-7; TRBD2 matches 9 bases. Unmatched junction bases numbered 18, after V lost 6 bases and J lost 3 bases. Per the germline V gene, CDR1 is DFQATT and CDR2 is SNEGSKA (reference sequence). The CDR3 contains 17 residues. Here the CDR3 reads CSAPGLAYIRGNYEQYF. The CDR3, as DNA: TGCAGTGCGCCGGGACTAGCATACATTCGAGGGAACTACGAGCAGTACTTC.

CDR3 residues: CASSLGGGASGANVLTF. CDR3 bases: TGTGCCAGCAGCTTGGGGGGGGGGGCATCTGGGGCCAACGTCCTGACTTTC. This sequence joins TRBV7-2 and TRBJ2-6; D perhaps matches TRBD2 (7 bases). Germline CDR1 is SGHTA and CDR2 is FQGNSA. CDR3 length equals 17 residues. Trimming removed 3 bases at V and 1 base at J, with 13 bases between.

This clonotype was counted ten times or more. This rearrangement joins TRBV3-1 to TRBJ1-1; D is possibly TRBD1 (5 bases). Per the germline V gene, CDR1 is LGHDT and CDR2 is YNNKEL (reference sequence). V lost 3 bases and J 1 base, leaving 9 bases between the germline ends. CDR3 length equals 14 residues. CDR3 in amino acids: CASSQRRANTEAFF. CDR3 DNA sequence: TGTGCCAGCAGCCAGCGCAGGGCGAACACTGAAGCTTTCTTT.

This clonotype was counted ten times or more. CDR3 sequence (DNA): TGTGCCAGCAGTGAAGAGGGGGAGATCTACAATGAGCAGTTCTTC. This encodes CASSEEGEIYNEQFF. The chain employs TRBV2 and TRBJ2-1; a weak D match, TRBD1 (6 bases). CDR3 length: 15 residues. V lost 1 base and J 3 bases, leaving 10 bases between the germline ends. Germline-derived CDR1 and CDR2 are SNHLY and FYNNEI.

J is TRBJ1-1 and V is TRBV6-1; D is uncertain. The CDR3 is made up of 12 amino acids. Germline values: CDR1 MNHNS, CDR2 SASEGT. V was trimmed by 8 bases and J by 6 bases, leaving 13 bases between them. This CDR3 is CASGSMRAEAFF. The CDR3 nucleotides read TGTGCCAGCGGTTCTATGAGGGCTGAAGCTTTCTTT.

This clonotype has at least ten counts. The V gene is TRBV3-1, the J gene TRBJ2-1, with D possibly TRBD2 on 5 matching bases. V lost 1 base and J 1 base, leaving 14 bases between the germline ends. This CDR3 has 17 amino acids. Germline V gene lookup returns CDR1 LGHDT and CDR2 YNNKEL (reference sequence). DNA of the CDR3: TGTGCCAGCAGCCAAGTGGTCGGGGTACCTTCCTACAATGAGCAGTTCTTC. Encoded protein: CASSQVVGVPSYNEQFF.

This clonotype showed up many times. The rearrangement links TRBV11-2 to TRBJ2-1, with D perhaps TRBD1 (5 bases). The CDR3 covers 13 residues. CDR1 is SGHAT and CDR2 is FQNNGV in the germline V gene. The V gene lost 0 bases and the J gene lost 8 bases, with 8 bases spanning the gap. CDR3: CASSLDRADEQFF. In DNA form, the CDR3 reads TGTGCCAGCAGCTTAGACAGGGCGGATGAGCAGTTCTTC. Full variable domain (outside the CDR3, taken from reference TRBV11-2 and TRBJ2-1): EAGVAQSPRYKIIEKRQSVAFWCNPISGHATLYWYQQILGQGPKLLIQFQNNGVVDDSQLPKDRFSAERLKGVDSTLKIQPAKLEDSAVYLCASSLDRADEQFFGPGTRLTVL.